Presented here are 26 T cell receptor beta chains from one specimen sequenced in a study of memory CD4+ T cells and cytomegalovirus serostatus. The sort gate was single viable CD3+CD4+CD8-CD45RO+ cells for memory CD4+ T cells. The repertoire was sequenced with immunoSEQ multiplex PCR; TCRdb's copy has only in-frame clones and lacks some. The data hold under 35,000 clones, with around 76% observed a single time. The source material was memory CD4+ T cells from blood. The source is an adult in good health and CMV-seronegative.

This clone was counted a single time. The rearrangement links TRBV7-8 to TRBJ1-5; 12 nucleotides line up with TRBD1. With V trimmed by 6 bases and J by 6 bases, 9 bases remained unmatched. The CDR3 has 16 amino acids. CDR1 SGHVS and CDR2 FQNEAQ come from the germline V gene. The CDR3 loop is CASRLTGTGGFQPQHF. Here the CDR3 DNA reads TGTGCCAGCAGGTTAACCGGGACAGGGGGCTTTCAGCCCCAGCATTTT. The entire variable domain, with the rest obtained from reference TRBV7-8 and TRBJ1-5, is as follows: GAGVSQSPRYKVAKRGQDVALRCDPISGHVSLFWYQQALGQGPEFLTYFQNEAQLDKSGLPSDRFFAERPEGSVSTLKIQRTQQEDSAVYLCASRLTGTGGFQPQHFGDGTRLSIL.

The chain employs TRBV19 and TRBJ2-3, with D possibly being TRBD1 (5 bases). The CDR3 totals 15 residues. Germline CDR1 reads LNHDA; CDR2 reads SQIVND (reference sequence). With 5 bases removed from V and 3 bases from J, the gap between germline ends came to 15 bases. The CDR3 region is CASSRLGQGTDTQYF. CDR3 DNA: TGTGCCAGTAGTCGATTAGGGCAGGGAACAGATACGCAGTATTTT. Together with reference TRBV19 and TRBJ2-3, the CDR3 gives the full variable domain: DGGITQSPKYLFRKEGQNVTLSCEQNLNHDAMYWYRQDPGQGLRLIYYSQIVNDFQKGDIAEGYSVSREKKESFPLTVTSAQKNPTAFYLCASSRLGQGTDTQYFGPGTRLTVL.

This clone was observed a single time. The V and J genes are TRBV7-2 and TRBJ1-2, with TRBD1 matching 8 bases. The CDR3 is 14 residues long. V shed 3 bases and J 10 bases; nucleotides not matched to a gene: 10. The germline CDR1 and CDR2 sequences are SGHTA and FQGNSA. As DNA, the CDR3 is TGTGCCAGCAGCTTTCCCGGGACAGGCACGCTCTACACCTTC. Protein: CASSFPGTGTLYTF.

The chain combines TRBV4-3 with TRBJ1-6, with D perhaps TRBD1 (6 bases). The V gene's germline CDR1 is LGHNA and CDR2 YSLEER. Trimming removed 2 bases at V and 5 bases at J, with 10 bases between. The CDR3 has 15 amino acids. The CDR3 DNA sequence: TGCGCCAGCAGCCAACAACAGGGAAATAATTCACCCCTCCACTTT. This codes for CASSQQQGNNSPLHF.

DNA of the CDR3: TGTGCCAGCTCACCTGGACAGGGAAATTCACCCCTCCACTTT. Protein sequence: CASSPGQGNSPLHF. V is TRBV18 and J is TRBJ1-6; the match to TRBD1 covers 8 bases. Trimming took 3 bases from V and 7 from J; bases not matched to a gene: 2. From germline, CDR1 is KGHSH and CDR2 LQKENI. The length of the CDR3 is 14 residues.

The chain combines TRBV7-9 with TRBJ2-5; 10 bases align to TRBD2. Trimming took 5 bases from V and 2 from J; bases not matched to a gene: 8. This CDR3 contains 16 residues. CDR1 SEHNR and CDR2 FQNEAQ come from the germline V gene (reference sequence). The DNA of the CDR3 is TGTGCCAGCAGCCCACCCGGGACTAGCGTGCAAGAGACCCAGTACTTC. It encodes CASSPPGTSVQETQYF.

Comments on this clone: Other DNA sequences in this sample translate to the same CDR3. This chain links TRBV28 with TRBJ1-2; 7 nucleotides match TRBD1. CDR1 is MDHEN, CDR2 SYDVKM, per germline. The CDR3 runs to 13 residues. V was pared by 6 bases and J by 2 bases, with 3 bases of the junction left unmatched. The CDR3 DNA is TGTGCCAGCAGCCTGGGACAGAACTATGGCTACACCTTC. It translates to CASSLGQNYGYTF.

The chain employs TRBV18 and TRBJ2-7; tentatively, D is TRBD2 (5 bases). Germline CDR1 reads KGHSH; CDR2 reads LQKENI. V lost 3 bases and J 3 bases, leaving 15 bases between the germline ends. This CDR3 is 15 amino acids long. The CDR3 coding sequence is TGTGCCAGCTCACCGGGAGAAGCCTTTTACTACGAGCAGTACTTC. Translated, it gives CASSPGEAFYYEQYF.

V usage is TRBV7-9 and J usage is TRBJ2-7; no firm D call. Germline V lookup: CDR1 SEHNR, CDR2 FQNEAQ (reference sequence). V was shortened by 3 bases and J by 0 bases, with 9 bases between the two germline ends. This CDR3 comprises 14 residues. The DNA for the CDR3 is TGTGCCAGCAGCTTGACGTCCAGCTCCTACGAGCAGTACTTC. Translated, it gives CASSLTSSSYEQYF.

The rearrangement uses TRBV11-3 and TRBJ2-3, with D perhaps assigned TRBD1 or TRBD2 (6 bases each). The V gene's germline CDR1 is SGHNT and CDR2 YENEEA. V lost 3 bases and J lost 3, with 22 bases in between. The CDR3 has 18 residues. The CDR3 sequence: CASSFGGTRGSGTDTQYF. The CDR3 nucleotides read TGTGCCAGCAGCTTCGGGGGTACCAGGGGATCGGGGACAGATACGCAGTATTTT.

The chain carries TRBV6-1 and TRBJ2-1; 12 nucleotides align to TRBD2. The ends lost 11 bases at V and 7 bases at J; junction bases unmatched: 6. This CDR3 comprises 13 residues. Germline loops: CDR1 MNHNS, CDR2 SASEGT. The chain's CDR3 is CAGLTSGSNEQFF. CDR3 DNA sequence: TGTGCCGGCTTGACTAGCGGGAGTAATGAGCAGTTCTTC.

This clone was counted between two and nine times. This rearrangement joins TRBV14 to TRBJ2-7; D might be TRBD1 (5 bases). Per the germline V gene, CDR1 is SGHDN and CDR2 is FVKESK. The CDR3 covers 14 residues. V lost 4 bases, J lost 2 bases, and 12 bases lay in between. CDR3 in amino acids: CASSLTDIAYEQYF. CDR3 nucleotides: TGTGCCAGCAGCCTGACGGACATCGCCTACGAGCAGTACTTC. The full variable domain, with the rest looked up from reference TRBV14 and TRBJ2-7, is EAGVTQFPSHSVIEKGQTVTLRCDPISGHDNLYWYRRVMGKEIKFLLHFVKESKQDESGMPNNRFLAERTGGTYSTLKVQPAELEDSGVYFCASSLTDIAYEQYFGPGTRLTVT.

This sequence joins TRBV19 and TRBJ1-3; no clear D. The CDR3 runs 12 residues. Germline V gene lookup returns CDR1 LNHDA and CDR2 SQIVND (reference sequence). Trimming removed 11 bases at V and 0 bases at J, with 8 bases between. The CDR3 bases are TGTGCCCATGTGCACTCTGGAAACACCATATATTTT. Amino acid sequence: CAHVHSGNTIYF.

The chain is built from TRBV4-2 and TRBJ1-1; D unresolved. Germline CDR1 is LGHNA and CDR2 is YNFKEQ. The CDR3 has 15 residues. V lost 4 bases and J 4 bases, leaving 16 bases between the germline ends. CDR3 in DNA: TGTGCCAGCAGCCTAAAGAAGGGCGACCCCACTGAAGCTTTCTTT. It codes for CASSLKKGDPTEAFF.

CDR3 sequence (DNA): TGTGCCAGCAGCGCAGCAACCACTAGCGGGCAAGAGACCCAGTACTTC. Its translation: CASSAATTSGQETQYF. The V and J genes are TRBV7-2 and TRBJ2-5, with 9 bases matching TRBD2. The length of the CDR3 is 16 residues. The trim removed 5 bases at V and 2 bases at J, leaving 9 bases unmatched. Germline CDR1 reads SGHTA; CDR2 reads FQGNSA.

This sequence joins TRBV7-3 and TRBJ2-1; tentative D call: TRBD2 (6 bases). V was cut by 5 bases and J by 2 bases, with 16 bases left in between. Germline assignment: CDR1 SGHTA and CDR2 FQGTGA. CDR3 length: 16 amino acids. CDR3 in DNA: TGTGCCAGCAGCCTCGCGGGATCCATAGCCTACAATGAGCAGTTCTTC. Encoded protein: CASSLAGSIAYNEQFF.

The chain links TRBV6-6 to TRBJ1-5; D remains ambiguous. CDR1 is MNHNY and CDR2 is SVGAGI in the germline V gene (reference sequence). There are 13 residues in the CDR3. V was pared by 5 bases and J by 1 base, with 6 bases between. CDR3 nucleotide sequence: TGTGCCAGCAGTGGTCAGAGCAATCAGCCCCAGCATTTT. It codes for CASSGQSNQPQHF.

The J gene is TRBJ1-1, the V gene TRBV6-1; perhaps TRBD1 as D (6 bases). V was cut by 2 bases and J by 10 bases, with 20 bases left in between. CDR3 size: 15 residues. Germline CDR1 is MNHNS and CDR2 is SASEGT. CDR3 protein: CASSESQGWAGGAFF. CDR3 bases: TGTGCCAGCAGTGAATCACAGGGTTGGGCGGGCGGAGCTTTCTTT.

CDR3 sequence (DNA): TGTGCCAGCAACAGGGGGGACTTAAGCTCCTACGAGCAGTACTTC. Its protein is CASNRGDLSSYEQYF. The J gene is TRBJ2-7, the V gene TRBV11-2; 8 bases match TRBD1. The length of the CDR3 is 15 residues. Germline lookup yields CDR1 SGHAT and CDR2 FQNNGV. J gave up 0 bases and V 7 bases, and 8 bases lay outside the gene matches.

This clone was observed a handful of times. V and J are TRBV30 and TRBJ1-4; D not resolved. The CDR3 loop spans 13 amino acids. Germline V gives CDR1 GTSNPN, CDR2 SVGIG (reference sequence). Trimming pared 2 bases from V and 8 bases from J, leaving 12 bases between. CDR3: CAWSRTRREKLFF. CDR3 DNA: TGTGCCTGGAGTCGGACGCGAAGGGAAAAACTGTTTTTT. The full variable domain, rest sourced from reference TRBV30 and TRBJ1-4, is SQTIHQWPATLVQPVGSPLSLECTVEGTSNPNLYWYRQAAGRGLQLLFYSVGIGQISSEVPQNLSASRPQDRQFILSSKKLLLSDSGFYLCAWSRTRREKLFFGSGTQLSVL.

V gene TRBV18 combines with J gene TRBJ2-2; a weak D match, TRBD1 (6 bases). CDR3 length equals 13 residues. V was clipped by 5 bases and J by 3 bases, with 7 bases between them. Germline V gene sequence: CDR1 KGHSH, CDR2 LQKENI. The CDR3 DNA reads TGTGCCAGCTCAAACAGGGACACCGGGGAGCTGTTTTTT. Residues: CASSNRDTGELFF.

V gene TRBV10-3 combines with J gene TRBJ2-7, with D tentatively TRBD2 (6 bases). The V gene lost 10 bases and the J gene lost 5 bases, with 18 bases spanning the gap. The CDR3 extends over 13 amino acids. CDR1 and CDR2 (germline): ENHRY, SYGVKD. This CDR3 reads CATRDSLEHEQYF. The CDR3 DNA sequence: TGTGCCACTAGGGACTCCCTCGAGCACGAGCAGTACTTC.

This clone has a handful of counts. The chain combines TRBV7-2 with TRBJ2-7, with D unclear. From germline, CDR1 is SGHTA and CDR2 FQGNSA. The CDR3 sequence is 13 residues long. V lost 5 bases and J lost 4, with 12 bases in between. CDR3 residues: CASSVSFSYEQYF. The CDR3 nucleotides read TGTGCCAGCAGCGTGAGTTTTTCTTACGAGCAGTACTTC.

The chain joins TRBV11-3 to TRBJ2-1, with 7 bases aligning to TRBD2. Germline CDR1 is SGHNT and CDR2 is YENEEA. The length of the CDR3 is 12 residues. Trimming took 0 bases from V and 12 from J; bases not matched to a gene: 2. CDR3 nucleotide sequence: TGTGCCAGCAGCTTAGATGGGACTACGCAGTTCTTC. Residues: CASSLDGTTQFF.

The gene calls are TRBV5-4 and TRBJ2-5, with D possibly TRBD1 on 5 matching bases. Trimming took 0 bases from V and 7 from J, leaving 16 bases between them. This CDR3 has 15 amino acids. Germline lookup yields CDR1 SGHNT and CDR2 YYREEE (reference sequence). This chain's CDR3 is CASSLEGSSIGTQYF. The CDR3 nucleotides read TGTGCCAGCAGCTTGGAGGGGTCTAGTATTGGGACCCAGTACTTC. The whole variable domain, filled in from reference TRBV5-4 and TRBJ2-5, reads ETGVTQSPTHLIKTRGQQVTLRCSSQSGHNTVSWYQQALGQGPQFIFQYYREEENGRGNFPPRFSGLQFPNYSSELNVNALELDDSALYLCASSLEGSSIGTQYFGPGTRLLVL.

This chain links TRBV20-1 with TRBJ2-1; D uncertain. The germline CDR1 and CDR2 sequences are DFQATT and SNEGSKA (reference sequence). The CDR3 length is 10 residues. V gave up 5 bases and J gave up 7 bases, with 6 bases separating them. CDR3 amino acids: CSALKNEQFF. The CDR3, as DNA: TGCAGTGCTCTAAAGAATGAGCAGTTCTTC.